The TCR beta chain under discussion was sequenced for a study of regulatory T cells in long-lasting Graves disease. Germline V gene sequence: CDR1 LNHDA, CDR2 SQIVND (reference sequence). The V and J ends lost 7 bases and 0 bases, in that order; junction bases with no gene match: 5. The CDR3 is 14 residues long. As to this clonotype: Its target is unknown.

The authors built TCR beta libraries using iRepertoire HTBI primers and Arm-PCR of CDR3 regions. TCRdb redid the calling of the multiplex PCR reads with MiXCR, one entry per CDR3 protein. In the table there are around 430,000 distinct CDR3 sequences, around a fifth of which are singletons. The time point denotes: persistent/refractory GD, antithyroid drugs over 5 years with positive TRAb. Construction of the TCR library relied on RNA isolated from PBMCs. Study observations and caveats: Persistent disease preferred TRBV28, TRBJ1-2 and TRBJ2-5.

The sequences come from peripheral blood mononuclear cells (PBMCs), collected when the disease was refractory, from a patient treated with antithyroid drugs. The receptor's source is a female donor with Graves disease. This chain uses TRBV19 with TRBJ1-1; TRBD1 matches at 7 bases. The CDR3, as DNA: TGTGCCAGTATGGAGGACAGGATGAACACTGAAGCTTTCTTT. Residues: CASMEDRMNTEAFF.